These 3 T cell receptor beta chains came from one sample sequenced in a study of early T cells in non-severe SARS-CoV-2 infection. TCRdb re-called the 5' RACE reads with MiXCR, one entry per CDR3 protein. Among just under 60,000 distinct CDR3 sequences listed, 6.5% to 8.5% were seen once. Material: whole blood. These receptor sequences come from an adult who was a healthcare worker with PCR-confirmed SARS-CoV-2 infection or an uninfected control (not recorded which).

There are a few counts of this clonotype. The chain carries TRBV7-9 and TRBJ2-6, with a possible D match to TRBD2 (6 bases). CDR3 length: 15 residues. V lost 4 bases, J lost 2 bases, and 9 bases lay in between. The germline CDR1 and CDR2 sequences are SEHNR and FQNEAQ (reference sequence). The CDR3 DNA reads as TGTGCCAGCAGCTCGCGGGGCCCTGGGGCCAACGTCCTGACTTTC. Translation: CASSSRGPGANVLTF.

This clonotype was counted at least ten times. The rearrangement uses TRBV29-1 and TRBJ2-3, with a tentative D call TRBD1 (6 bases). The CDR3 extends over 16 amino acids. Trimming removed 1 base from V and 2 bases from J, with 16 bases in between. Germline V lookup: CDR1 SQVTM, CDR2 ANQGSEA. CDR3 in DNA: TGCAGCGTTGAAGCAAGGACAGCGGCCACCACAGATACGCAGTATTTT. Its translation: CSVEARTAATTDTQYF.

This clonotype was detected a few times. The chain couples TRBV5-1 to TRBJ1-2; D unresolved. This CDR3 is built from 17 residues. Germline CDR1 and CDR2: SGHRS and YFSETQ. Deletions cut 0 bases from V and 2 bases from J, with 17 bases between. The CDR3 loop is CASSLDPGYEANYGYTF. The CDR3 coding sequence is TGCGCCAGCAGCTTGGACCCGGGATACGAGGCGAACTATGGCTACACCTTC.